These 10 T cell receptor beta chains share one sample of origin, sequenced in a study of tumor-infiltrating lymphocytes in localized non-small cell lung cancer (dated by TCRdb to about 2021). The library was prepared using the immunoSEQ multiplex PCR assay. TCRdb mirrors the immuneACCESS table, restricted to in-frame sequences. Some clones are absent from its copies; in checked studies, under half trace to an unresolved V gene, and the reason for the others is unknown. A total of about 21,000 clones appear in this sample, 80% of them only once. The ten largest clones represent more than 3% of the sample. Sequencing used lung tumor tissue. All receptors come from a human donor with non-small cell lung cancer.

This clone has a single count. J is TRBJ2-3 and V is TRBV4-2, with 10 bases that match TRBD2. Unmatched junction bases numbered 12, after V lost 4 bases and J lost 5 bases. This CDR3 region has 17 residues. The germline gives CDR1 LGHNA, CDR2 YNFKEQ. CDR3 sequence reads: CASSRTTSGTGEDTQYF. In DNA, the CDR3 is TGTGCCAGCAGCCGGACAACTAGCGGGACCGGGGAAGATACGCAGTATTTT.

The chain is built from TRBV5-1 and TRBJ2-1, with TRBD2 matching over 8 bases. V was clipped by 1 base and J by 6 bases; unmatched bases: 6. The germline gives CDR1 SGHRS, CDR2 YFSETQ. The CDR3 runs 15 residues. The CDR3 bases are TGCGCCAGCAGCTTGACTAGCGGAGCTACCAATGAGCAGTTCTTC. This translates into CASSLTSGATNEQFF.

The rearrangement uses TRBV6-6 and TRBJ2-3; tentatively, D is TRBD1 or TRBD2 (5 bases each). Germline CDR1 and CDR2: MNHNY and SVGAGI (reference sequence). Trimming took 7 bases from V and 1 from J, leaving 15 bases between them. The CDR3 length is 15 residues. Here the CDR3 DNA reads TGTGCCAGCACCCCCCTGGGACGGGGCACAGATACGCAGTATTTT. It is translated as CASTPLGRGTDTQYF.

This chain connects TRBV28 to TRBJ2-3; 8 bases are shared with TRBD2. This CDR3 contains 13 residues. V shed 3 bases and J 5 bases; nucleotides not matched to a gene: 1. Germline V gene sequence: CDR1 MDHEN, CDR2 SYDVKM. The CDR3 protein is CASSFLAGDTQYF. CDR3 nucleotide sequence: TGTGCCAGCAGTTTCCTAGCGGGAGATACGCAGTATTTT. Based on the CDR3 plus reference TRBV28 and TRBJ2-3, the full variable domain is DVKVTQSSRYLVKRTGEKVFLECVQDMDHENMFWYRQDPGLGLRLIYFSYDVKMKEKGDIPEGYSVSREKKERFSLILESASTNQTSMYLCASSFLAGDTQYFGPGTRLTVL.

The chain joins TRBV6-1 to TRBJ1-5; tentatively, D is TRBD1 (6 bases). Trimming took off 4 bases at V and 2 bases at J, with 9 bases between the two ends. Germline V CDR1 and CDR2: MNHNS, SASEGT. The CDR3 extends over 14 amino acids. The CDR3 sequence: CASSVAGGNQPQHF. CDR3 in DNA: TGTGCCAGCAGTGTGGCAGGGGGCAATCAGCCCCAGCATTTT.

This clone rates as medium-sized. The CDR3 loop is CASQGTATYNEQFF. In DNA form, the CDR3 reads TGTGCCAGCCAGGGGACAGCCACTTACAATGAGCAGTTCTTC. The chain is built from TRBV28 and TRBJ2-1, with 7 positions matching TRBD1. Germline V CDR1 and CDR2: MDHEN, SYDVKM. This CDR3 has 14 amino acids. The J segment lost 4 bases and the V segment lost 8 bases, leaving 8 bases of the junction unmatched.

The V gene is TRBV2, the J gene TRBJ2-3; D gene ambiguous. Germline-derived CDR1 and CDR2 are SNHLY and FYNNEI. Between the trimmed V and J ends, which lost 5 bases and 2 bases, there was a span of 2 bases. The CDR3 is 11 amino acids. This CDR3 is CASSYTDTQYF. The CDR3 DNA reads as TGTGCCAGCAGTTACACAGATACGCAGTATTTT.

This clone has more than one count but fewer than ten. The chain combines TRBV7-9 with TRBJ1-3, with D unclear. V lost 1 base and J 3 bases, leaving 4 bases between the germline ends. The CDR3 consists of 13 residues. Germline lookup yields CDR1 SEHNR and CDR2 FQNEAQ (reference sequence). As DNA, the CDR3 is TGTGCCAGCAGCTTAGGGGGTGGAAACACCATATATTTT. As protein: CASSLGGGNTIYF.

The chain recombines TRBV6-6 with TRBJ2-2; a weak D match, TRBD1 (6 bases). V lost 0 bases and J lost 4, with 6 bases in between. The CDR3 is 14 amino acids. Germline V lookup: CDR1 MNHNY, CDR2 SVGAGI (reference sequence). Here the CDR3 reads CASSYSGGTGELFF. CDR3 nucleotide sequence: TGTGCCAGCAGTTACTCAGGGGGCACCGGGGAGCTGTTTTTT.

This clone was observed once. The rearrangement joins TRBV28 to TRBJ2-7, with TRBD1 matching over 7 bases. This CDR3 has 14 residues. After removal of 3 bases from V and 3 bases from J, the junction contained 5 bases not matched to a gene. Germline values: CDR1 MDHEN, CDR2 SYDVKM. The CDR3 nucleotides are TGTGCCAGCAGTTTGGTGAACAGGGGCTACGAGCAGTACTTC. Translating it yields CASSLVNRGYEQYF.